This TCR beta chain is from a study of cytomegalovirus exposure and HLA in healthy donors. Study details: About 80 million unique TCRs from HLA-typed donors made up an early data release. Findings and caveats of the study: TCR beta sequences reportedly predicted most subjects' HLA-A and HLA-B alleles accurately. The study designated 164 TCR beta chains cytomegalovirus-associated. By HLA locus, TCR association rates varied in a later analysis, with DRB1 showing the most and HLA-C the fewest.

In the PCR, 60 Vbeta and 13 Jbeta primers were used. Only in-frame clones appear in the TCRdb table, and some are missing; sequencing was by immunoSEQ multiplex PCR. This sample yields some 130,000 clones, of which roughly 70% are seen a single time; 6% to 8.5% belongs to the top ten. Turning to this clone: No antigen is known for it.

The material sequenced was PBMCs. The clonotype was recovered from a man younger than 45 in good health and CMV-seronegative.

For the CDR3, the DNA is TGTGCCTGGAGACTCGGGGAGACCCAGTACTTC. Protein: CAWRLGETQYF. The J gene is TRBJ2-5, the V gene TRBV30; D ambiguous. Germline-derived CDR1 and CDR2 are GTSNPN and SVGIG (reference sequence). V gave up 3 bases and J gave up 5 bases, with 7 bases separating them. This CDR3 has 11 residues.